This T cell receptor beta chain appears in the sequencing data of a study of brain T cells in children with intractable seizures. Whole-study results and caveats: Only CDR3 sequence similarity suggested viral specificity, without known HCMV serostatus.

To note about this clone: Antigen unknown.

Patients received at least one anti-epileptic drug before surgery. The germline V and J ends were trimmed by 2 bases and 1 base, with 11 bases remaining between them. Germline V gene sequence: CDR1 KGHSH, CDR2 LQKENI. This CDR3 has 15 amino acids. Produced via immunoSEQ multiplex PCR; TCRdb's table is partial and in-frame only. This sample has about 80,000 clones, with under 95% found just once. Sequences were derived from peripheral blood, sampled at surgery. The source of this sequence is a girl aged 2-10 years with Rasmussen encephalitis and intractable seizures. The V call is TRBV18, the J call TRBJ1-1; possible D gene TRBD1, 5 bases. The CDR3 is CASSPSSGTNTEAFF. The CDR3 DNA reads TGTGCCAGCTCACCATCCTCCGGGACGAACACTGAAGCTTTCTTT.